The TCR beta chain under discussion was sequenced for a study of identical twins. Findings and caveats of the study: The same donors were not followed; conclusions instead depended on cross-sectional statistical analysis. High-abundance cord blood beta clonotypes had fewer insertions; memory repertoires showed none. Monozygotic twins shared more out-of-frame TCR alpha than recombination models predicted. Zero-insertion findings could be partly confounded by invariant cells (MAIT and iNKT cells).

This clonotype was observed many times. No antigen is known for it. Trimming cost V 0 bases and J 11 bases, with 15 bases left between them. The CDR3 runs 15 residues. Germline V CDR1 and CDR2: SGHRS, YFSETQ. TCRdb ran MiXCR on the 5' RACE reads and lists one entry per CDR3 protein. This sample yields fewer than 250,000 distinct CDR3 sequences, of which 7% to 8.5% are seen a single time; about 5.8% belongs to the top ten. The sample was also reused in another study, on yellow fever vaccine responses in identical twins.

The V gene is TRBV5-1, the J gene TRBJ2-6, with a weak D call TRBD1 (6 bases). This sequence was found in a young woman in good health. The sequenced material came from CD8+ T cells sorted from blood. DNA of the CDR3: TGCGCCAGCAGCTTGGGCAGGGGCCCCCTGGACGTCCTGACTTTC. The encoded protein is CASSLGRGPLDVLTF. Together with reference TRBV5-1 and TRBJ2-6, the CDR3 gives the full variable domain: KAGVTQTPRYLIKTRGQQVTLSCSPISGHRSVSWYQQTPGQGLQFLFEYFSETQRNKGNFPGRFSGRQFSNSRSEMNVSTLELGDSALYLCASSLGRGPLDVLTFGAGSRLTVL.